The clone carrying this T cell receptor (beta chain) turned up a few times. This entry is derived from a study of blood T cell repertoires in COVID-19. Study details: Samples came from the United States, Italy and Spain, spanning acute and convalescent COVID-19. From T cells, B-cell-depleted T cells, or PBMCs came the material, which was cDNA or gDNA.

V lost 4 bases, J lost 2 bases, and 8 bases stayed unmatched. CDR3 length: 15 amino acids. Germline assignment: CDR1 SGHRS and CDR2 YFSETQ. In the original analysis: Estimated nucleated cell counts came from reference gene primer amplification. Repertoires were generated with immunoSEQ multiplex PCR, while TCRdb's copy carries only in-frame clones and drops some. V and J calls and clone size follow that table, whereas D and trimming were derived from the DNA. The sample holds tens of thousands of clones, 80% to 95% seen once. This sequence was found in a male donor with active COVID-19. V and J are TRBV5-1 and TRBJ1-1, with 7 bases lining up with TRBD1. The sample consisted of peripheral blood. As DNA, the CDR3 is TGCGCCAGCAGCGAGCAGGGGGGAAAAAACACTGAAGCTTTCTTT. It yields the protein CASSEQGGKNTEAFF.